This TCR beta chain was profiled in a study of vaccination and CD4 T cells after COVID-19. Treatment here: roughly nine-day PBMC culture with coronavirus spike peptide pools or control peptides (ViraFEST assay). Harvesting of the unexposed donor's CD4+ T cells predated the COVID-19 pandemic (2011-2018). The CDR3 runs to 11 residues. Germline CDR1 and CDR2: MRHNA and SNTAGT. The V end was cut by 7 bases, the J end by 3 bases, with 6 bases between. Details on this clonotype: Its cognate antigen is unknown.

Cultured CD4+ T cell DNA underwent sequencing with the Oncomine TCR Beta short-read assay. The authors extracted genomic DNA from cultured CD4+ T cells. MiXCR, applied by TCRdb to the PCR reads, yields one record per CDR3 protein. The sample shows about 7,500 distinct CDR3 sequences, about 42% of them seen only once. This chain uses TRBV6-4 with TRBJ1-1; no clear D gene. Material: CD4+ T cells from blood, cultured in vitro. The TCR was taken from a human donor in good health. DNA for the CDR3: TGTGCCAGCACCCGGGACACTGAAGCTTTCTTT. It is translated as CASTRDTEAFF.